This T cell receptor beta chain is from a study of T cells expressing NK-cell markers. Overall study findings and caveats: As a fraction of CD8+ T cells, dominant NKG2C+ clonotypes reached roughly 1.0-8% in more than five donors.

As to this clonotype: Its cognate antigen is unknown.

With the 5' RACE reads reprocessed, TCRdb shows one record per CDR3 protein and no DNA. This sample's table reports over 250,000 distinct CDR3 sequences. The CDR3 sequence is 14 residues long. Germline CDR1 and CDR2: MGHRA and YSYEKL. The rearrangement uses TRBV4-1 and TRBJ1-1; lacking DNA, the TRBD1 call made by TCRdb goes unchecked. The specimen sequenced was blood T cells: a sorted CD56 or NKG2C T cell subset, CD4+ or CD8+ T cells, or bulk PBMC T cells (not recorded which). The origin of this receptor is a woman between 18 and 69 years old in good health. The CDR3 here is CASSPPRRNTEAFF.